Below are 29 T cell receptor beta chains sequenced from a single sample in a study of cytomegalovirus exposure and HLA in healthy donors (dated by TCRdb to about 2017). Library creation used the immunoSEQ multiplex PCR assay. A mixture of 60 forward primers for TCR Vbeta segments and 13 reverse primers for TCR Jbeta segments was used in the multiplex PCR. Here the immuneACCESS table is served through TCRdb, limited to in-frame sequences with V and J called. Missing clones are a known gap in these copies; in checked studies unresolved V genes cover under half, and the rest lacks a known reason. This sample's clone table shows nearly 200,000 clones. The ten largest clones capture roughly 0.7% of the sample. Sequenced material: PBMCs. The receptors were gathered from a boy between 10 and 17 years old in good health and CMV-seronegative.

The chain uses TRBV4-1 and TRBJ1-1, with D hard to call. Looked up from germline, CDR1 is MGHRA and CDR2 is YSYEKL. V lost 4 bases to trimming and J lost 7 bases, with 16 bases between them. CDR3 length: 14 amino acids. In nucleotides, the CDR3 is TGCGCCAGCAGCCCTTTGTGGCTAGTGGGTGAAGCTTTCTTT. Encoded protein: CASSPLWLVGEAFF.

The chain recombines TRBV9 with TRBJ2-2, with D perhaps matching TRBD2 (6 bases). Germline CDR1 reads SGDLS; CDR2 reads YYNGEE. V lost 1 base and J lost 5, with 18 bases in between. The CDR3 sequence is 17 residues long. CDR3 region: CASSVSLATGRTGELFF. In DNA form, the CDR3 reads TGTGCCAGCAGCGTAAGCCTAGCGACCGGTCGGACCGGGGAGCTGTTTTTT.

CDR3 in amino acids: CASSVGLAGAVVDTQYF. CDR3 bases: TGTGCCAGCAGCGTAGGGCTAGCGGGGGCCGTGGTGGATACGCAGTATTTT. The V call is TRBV9, the J call TRBJ2-3, with 10 bases identical to TRBD2. Trimming took 0 bases from V and 6 from J; bases not matched to a gene: 10. CDR1 and CDR2 (germline): SGDLS, YYNGEE. The CDR3 is made up of 17 amino acids.

This chain joins TRBV5-6 and TRBJ1-5; D is unclear. The CDR3 consists of 15 residues. V was shortened by 2 bases and J by 5 bases, with 14 bases between the two germline ends. The germline gives CDR1 SGHDT, CDR2 YYEEEE. This CDR3 is CASSLSDEGYQPQHF. The CDR3 DNA sequence: TGTGCCAGCAGCTTATCGGACGAGGGCTATCAGCCCCAGCATTTT.

V is TRBV1 and J is TRBJ1-3. TRBV1 corresponds to a pseudogene. The CDR3 runs to 16 residues. The CDR3 sequence is CTSSQVFSSGGNTIYF. The CDR3 nucleotides read TGCACCAGCAGCCAAGTCTTCTCGAGCGGTGGAAACACCATATATTTT.

The chain combines TRBV5-4 with TRBJ2-1; 12 positions match TRBD2. In germline, CDR1 is SGHNT, CDR2 YYREEE (reference sequence). V lost 5 bases to trimming and J lost 2 bases; unmatched junction nucleotides: 5. The CDR3 length is 16 residues. For the CDR3, the DNA is TGTGCCAGCAGTTACCTAGCGGGGGGGACCTACAATGAGCAGTTCTTC. Translation gives CASSYLAGGTYNEQFF.

The CDR3 sequence: CASSFRGGKPYEQYF. CDR3 DNA sequence: TGTGCCAGCAGTTTTCGAGGGGGAAAGCCCTACGAGCAGTACTTC. The chain links TRBV28 to TRBJ2-7; a weak D match, TRBD1 (6 bases). The CDR3 is made up of 15 amino acids. In germline, CDR1 is MDHEN, CDR2 SYDVKM. Trimming took off 3 bases at V and 2 bases at J, with 14 bases between the two ends. Filled out from reference TRBV28 and TRBJ2-7, the complete variable domain reads DVKVTQSSRYLVKRTGEKVFLECVQDMDHENMFWYRQDPGLGLRLIYFSYDVKMKEKGDIPEGYSVSREKKERFSLILESASTNQTSMYLCASSFRGGKPYEQYFGPGTRLTVT.

The rearrangement links TRBV5-1 to TRBJ2-1, with TRBD2 matching 8 bases. V gave up 1 base and J gave up 7 bases; unmatched junction bases: 7. This CDR3 is built from 15 residues. Germline V gene lookup returns CDR1 SGHRS and CDR2 YFSETQ. The CDR3 spells CASSLRGGTENEQFF. The CDR3 DNA sequence: TGCGCCAGCAGCTTGCGGGGGGGGACGGAAAATGAGCAGTTCTTC.

The rearrangement uses TRBV9 and TRBJ1-1; no firm D call. Germline CDR1 SGDLS, CDR2 YYNGEE. The CDR3 covers 12 residues. V was shortened by 3 bases and J by 4 bases, with 7 bases between the two germline ends. The CDR3, as DNA: TGTGCCAGCAGCGACGGTGGCACTGAAGCTTTCTTT. It yields the protein CASSDGGTEAFF.

The chain recombines TRBV7-9 with TRBJ2-2, with 9 bases aligning to TRBD1. Germline CDR1 and CDR2: SEHNR and FQNEAQ (reference sequence). The CDR3 covers 18 residues. V shed 6 bases and J 3 bases; nucleotides not matched to a gene: 14. CDR3 amino acids: CASRGRDRERQDTGELFF. CDR3 nucleotide sequence: TGTGCCAGCAGGGGACGGGACAGGGAACGCCAAGACACCGGGGAGCTGTTTTTT.

The chain combines TRBV19 with TRBJ1-1; TRBD1 aligns across 8 bases. The CDR3 is made up of 13 amino acids. Germline loops: CDR1 LNHDA, CDR2 SQIVND (reference sequence). The V segment lost 7 bases and the J segment 5 bases; nucleotides outside the gene matches: 6. CDR3 DNA sequence: TGTGCCAGTACAGGGGGCTATCGGACTGAAGCTTTCTTT. The encoded protein is CASTGGYRTEAFF.

In regard to this clone: Because the CDR3 is missing its conserved closing phenylalanine or tryptophan, this is likely a read error. It is unclear where the CDR3 begins or ends on the DNA, so no DNA is shown, and the CDR3 is as TCRdb lists it. The V gene is TRBV6-4, the J gene TRBJ1-3. The CDR3 extends over 12 residues, inclusive of both ends. Per germline, CDR1 MRHNA and CDR2 SNTAGT. The CDR3 protein is CASSDSTSRPLG.

The DNA of the CDR3 is TGTGCCTGGAGAGGGGCGGGGGGAAAAATCTACAATGAGCAGTTCTTC. Protein: CAWRGAGGKIYNEQFF. J is TRBJ2-1 and V is TRBV30; 8 nucleotides align to TRBD2. V lost 3 bases, J lost 3 bases, and 10 bases stayed unmatched. This CDR3 region has 16 residues. Germline lookup yields CDR1 GTSNPN and CDR2 SVGIG (reference sequence). Full variable domain (outside the CDR3, taken from reference TRBV30 and TRBJ2-1): SQTIHQWPATLVQPVGSPLSLECTVEGTSNPNLYWYRQAAGRGLQLLFYSVGIGQISSEVPQNLSASRPQDRQFILSSKKLLLSDSGFYLCAWRGAGGKIYNEQFFGPGTRLTVL.

The chain uses TRBV19 and TRBJ1-1; 12 nucleotides align to TRBD1. The CDR3 has 15 residues. Germline V gene data show CDR1 as LNHDA and CDR2 as SQIVND (reference sequence). The trim removed 3 bases at V and 5 bases at J, leaving 4 bases unmatched. For the CDR3, the DNA is TGTGCCAGTAGTATCCCGGGACAGGGGGCAACTGAAGCTTTCTTT. Translation gives CASSIPGQGATEAFF. The full variable domain, its missing parts supplied by reference TRBV19 and TRBJ1-1, is DGGITQSPKYLFRKEGQNVTLSCEQNLNHDAMYWYRQDPGQGLRLIYYSQIVNDFQKGDIAEGYSVSREKKESFPLTVTSAQKNPTAFYLCASSIPGQGATEAFFGQGTRLTVV.

The rearrangement joins TRBV4-2 to TRBJ2-7; TRBD1 matches 7 bases. V lost 0 bases to trimming and J lost 0 bases; unmatched junction nucleotides: 5. Germline-derived CDR1 and CDR2 are LGHNA and YNFKEQ. The CDR3 has 16 residues. CDR3 in amino acids: CASSQDPTGSSYEQYF. The CDR3 coding sequence is TGTGCCAGCAGCCAAGATCCGACAGGGAGCTCCTACGAGCAGTACTTC.

V usage is TRBV5-5 and J usage is TRBJ2-3; 10 bases match TRBD2. CDR3 length: 16 residues. The germline V gene has CDR1 SGHKS and CDR2 YYEKEE (reference sequence). The V segment lost 0 bases and the J segment 4 bases; nucleotides outside the gene matches: 5. Here the CDR3 reads CASSLDERGGPDTQYF. DNA of the CDR3: TGTGCCAGCAGCTTGGATGAGCGGGGGGGCCCAGATACGCAGTATTTT. The whole variable domain, remainder taken from reference TRBV5-5 and TRBJ2-3, is DAGVTQSPTHLIKTRGQQVTLRCSPISGHKSVSWYQQVLGQGPQFIFQYYEKEERGRGNFPDRFSARQFPNYSSELNVNALLLGDSALYLCASSLDERGGPDTQYFGPGTRLTVL.

This sequence joins TRBV27 and TRBJ1-2, with 12 nucleotides matching TRBD1. V shed 0 bases, J shed 5 bases, and the junction held 4 bases outside the gene matches. There are 16 residues in the CDR3. CDR1 is MNHEY, CDR2 SMNVEV, per germline (reference sequence). The CDR3 region is CASSLSGQGAGYGYTF. Here the CDR3 DNA reads TGTGCCAGCAGTTTATCGGGACAGGGGGCAGGTTATGGCTACACCTTC.

V is TRBV11-1 and J is TRBJ1-5; TRBD1 is a possible D gene (6 bases). The CDR3 totals 14 residues. Germline CDR1 is SGHAT and CDR2 is FQDESV (reference sequence). V dropped 5 bases and J dropped 0 bases, with 8 bases sitting between them. This chain's CDR3 is CASSAQGSNQPQHF. CDR3 in DNA: TGTGCCAGCAGCGCACAGGGTAGCAATCAGCCCCAGCATTTT. The full variable domain, its missing parts supplied by reference TRBV11-1 and TRBJ1-5, is EAEVAQSPRYKITEKSQAVAFWCDPISGHATLYWYRQILGQGPELLVQFQDESVVDDSQLPKDRFSAERLKGVDSTLKIQPAELGDSAMYLCASSAQGSNQPQHFGDGTRLSIL.

CDR3 DNA: TGTGCCTGGAGGCCGCCCGGGACAGGGCGCCAGCCCCAGCATTTT. It yields the protein CAWRPPGTGRQPQHF. The chain combines TRBV30 with TRBJ1-5, with 9 bases that match TRBD1. The CDR3 has 15 amino acids. With 3 bases clipped from V and 7 bases from J, the junction kept 10 bases outside the gene matches. Germline CDR1 and CDR2: GTSNPN and SVGIG (reference sequence).

V usage is TRBV5-1 and J usage is TRBJ2-7, with D tentatively TRBD1 (5 bases). This CDR3 is built from 12 residues. The germline V and J ends were trimmed by 2 bases and 7 bases, with 10 bases remaining between them. The germline V gene has CDR1 SGHRS and CDR2 YFSETQ. The CDR3 sequence is CASSFSKGEQYF. The CDR3 DNA reads as TGCGCCAGCAGCTTCTCGAAGGGGGAGCAGTACTTC.

This sequence joins TRBV7-6 and TRBJ2-5; 11 positions agree with TRBD1. TRBJ2-7 matches the DNA end more closely, so the J call is doubtful. The CDR3 sequence is 14 residues long. Germline assignment: CDR1 SGHVS and CDR2 FNYEAQ. The CDR3 protein is CASSLQDRGHEQYF. The CDR3 DNA follows: TGTGCCAGCAGCCTACAGGACAGGGGGCACGAGCAGTACTTC.

V and J are TRBV9 and TRBJ1-2, with D possibly matching TRBD1 (5 bases). Between the trimmed V and J ends, which lost 2 bases and 8 bases, there was a span of 19 bases. Germline values: CDR1 SGDLS, CDR2 YYNGEE. This CDR3 spans 15 amino acids. DNA of the CDR3: TGTGCCAGCAGCGTGGGCAGGGCCTATTCGCCCGGCTACACCTTC. This encodes CASSVGRAYSPGYTF. The whole variable domain, remainder taken from reference TRBV9 and TRBJ1-2, is DSGVTQTPKHLITATGQRVTLRCSPRSGDLSVYWYQQSLDQGLQFLIQYYNGEERAKGNILERFSAQQFPDLHSELNLSSLELGDSALYFCASSVGRAYSPGYTFGSGTRLTVV.

The V gene is TRBV2, the J gene TRBJ2-5, with TRBD2 matching 8 bases. Looked up from germline, CDR1 is SNHLY and CDR2 is FYNNEI. Losses at the gene ends were 7 bases for V and 7 bases for J; bases not matched to a gene: 8. The CDR3 consists of 13 residues. Written as DNA, the CDR3 is TGTGCCAGCACCCTAGCGGGCTACGGGACCCAGTACTTC. It translates to CASTLAGYGTQYF.

The genes are TRBV7-9 and TRBJ1-5, with 9 bases aligning to TRBD1. After removal of 5 bases from V and 6 bases from J, the junction contained 11 bases not matched to a gene. The CDR3 consists of 16 residues. Germline V gene lookup returns CDR1 SEHNR and CDR2 FQNEAQ (reference sequence). The chain's CDR3 is CASSVPGTGLSQPQHF. CDR3 nucleotide sequence: TGTGCCAGCAGCGTACCCGGGACAGGGTTGAGTCAGCCCCAGCATTTT.

Comments on this clone: The sample carries other DNA sequences with the same CDR3. The CDR3: CASSVGQAYGYTF. CDR3 bases: TGTGCCAGCAGCGTAGGGCAGGCCTATGGCTACACCTTC. V usage is TRBV9 and J usage is TRBJ1-2; D remains unclear. Looked up from germline, CDR1 is SGDLS and CDR2 is YYNGEE. The CDR3 spans 13 residues. V lost 0 bases and J lost 4, with 7 bases in between.

The chain carries TRBV5-6 and TRBJ2-5; no clear D gene. In germline, CDR1 is SGHDT, CDR2 YYEEEE. V dropped 4 bases and J dropped 5 bases, with 9 bases sitting between them. CDR3 length: 12 residues. CDR3 nucleotide sequence: TGTGCCAGCAGCGGAGAGGCGGAGACCCAGTACTTC. Protein sequence: CASSGEAETQYF.

The rearrangement links TRBV5-1 to TRBJ2-6, with D maybe TRBD1 (5 bases). V lost 2 bases and J lost 0, with 9 bases in between. Per the germline V gene, CDR1 is SGHRS and CDR2 is YFSETQ. This CDR3 has 16 residues. The CDR3, as DNA: TGCGCCAGCAGCTTACGACAGACCTCTGGGGCCAACGTCCTGACTTTC. Its protein is CASSLRQTSGANVLTF.

J is TRBJ2-7 and V is TRBV14; maybe TRBD1 (6 bases). The germline V and J ends were trimmed by 6 bases and 3 bases, with 9 bases remaining between them. The CDR3 length is 12 residues. The germline CDR1 and CDR2 sequences are SGHDN and FVKESK. CDR3 loop: CASSPQGYEQYF. The CDR3 bases are TGTGCCAGCAGTCCACAGGGCTACGAGCAGTACTTC.

The chain uses TRBV5-1 and TRBJ2-5, with a weak D call TRBD2 (5 bases). The J call may be mistaken, given a closer DNA end match to TRBJ2-7. This CDR3 comprises 14 residues. Germline values: CDR1 SGHRS, CDR2 YFSETQ. The CDR3 region has the DNA TGCGCCAGTAAATCCGGACTCTATGCCTACGAGCAGTACTTC. Protein product: CASKSGLYAYEQYF.